The 27 T cell receptor beta chains presented below share a single source sample, sequenced in a study of cytomegalovirus exposure and HLA in healthy donors. PCR amplification relied on 60 Vbeta primers (plus 13 Jbeta primers). TCRdb's table, derived via immunoSEQ multiplex PCR, lists solely in-frame clones and lacks some. The sample records about 150,000 clones, 80% being singletons. Material: PBMCs. The receptor set was obtained from a woman in her fifties or sixties in good health and CMV-seropositive.

The chain has TRBV5-1 and TRBJ1-1; 10 bases align to TRBD1. The germline V gene encodes CDR1 SGHRS and CDR2 YFSETQ. The J segment lost 2 bases and the V segment lost 5 bases, leaving 6 bases of the junction unmatched. The CDR3 is made up of 15 amino acids. This chain's CDR3 is CASSNPTGGNTEAFF. The CDR3 DNA follows: TGCGCCAGCAGTAATCCGACAGGGGGCAACACTGAAGCTTTCTTT. Variable domain in full (rest from reference TRBV5-1 and TRBJ1-1): KAGVTQTPRYLIKTRGQQVTLSCSPISGHRSVSWYQQTPGQGLQFLFEYFSETQRNKGNFPGRFSGRQFSNSRSEMNVSTLELGDSALYLCASSNPTGGNTEAFFGQGTRLTVV.

This clone was observed a few times. This chain's CDR3 is CASSLRTSGRGNEQFF. CDR3 nucleotide sequence: TGTGCCAGCTCTCTTCGGACTAGCGGGAGAGGGAATGAGCAGTTCTTC. The chain uses TRBV18 and TRBJ2-1; 13 nucleotides line up with TRBD2. The CDR3 is 16 residues long. J gave up 7 bases and V 6 bases, and 9 bases lay outside the gene matches. From germline, CDR1 is KGHSH and CDR2 LQKENI.

The DNA for the CDR3 is TGTGCCACCAAGGGGGTCGGCACTGAAGCTTTCTTT. Residues: CATKGVGTEAFF. This chain connects TRBV11-2 to TRBJ1-1; possible D gene TRBD1, 6 bases. V was pared by 10 bases and J by 4 bases, with 13 bases between. In germline, CDR1 is SGHAT, CDR2 FQNNGV. The CDR3 has 12 residues.

This clone was detected once. This sequence joins TRBV28 and TRBJ1-2, with TRBD1 matching 9 bases. V gave up 6 bases and J gave up 6 bases; unmatched junction bases: 5. Germline values: CDR1 MDHEN, CDR2 SYDVKM. The CDR3 is 13 amino acids. The CDR3 is CASRRDRDNGYTF. DNA of the CDR3: TGTGCCAGCAGGAGGGACAGGGACAATGGCTACACCTTC.

V and J are TRBV28 and TRBJ1-1; TRBD1 aligns across 10 bases. The ends lost 6 bases at V and 8 bases at J; junction bases unmatched: 6. This CDR3 region has 13 residues. Germline V gives CDR1 MDHEN, CDR2 SYDVKM. CDR3 DNA: TGTGCCAGCAGGCACCCGGGACAGGGGGAAGCTTTCTTT. Protein product: CASRHPGQGEAFF.

This chain joins TRBV6-1 and TRBJ1-1, with 8 bases aligning to TRBD1. Trimming removed 7 bases from V and 9 bases from J; junction bases left unmatched: 13. The CDR3 has 14 residues. Per germline, CDR1 MNHNS and CDR2 SASEGT. This chain's CDR3 is CASNQGATSAKAFF. Here the CDR3 DNA reads TGTGCCAGCAACCAGGGGGCGACGTCCGCAAAAGCTTTCTTT.

The J gene is TRBJ1-5, the V gene TRBV15; TRBD1 might be the D (6 bases). Germline-derived CDR1 and CDR2 are LNHNV and YYDKDF (reference sequence). This CDR3 is 12 amino acids long. V dropped 9 bases and J dropped 1 base, with 7 bases sitting between them. The CDR3 nucleotides are TGTGCCACACAGGGAAGCAATCAGCCCCAGCATTTT. Amino acid sequence: CATQGSNQPQHF.

The chain has TRBV2 and TRBJ2-3; 12 bases line up with TRBD2. Germline lookup yields CDR1 SNHLY and CDR2 FYNNEI. The V and J ends lost 10 bases and 3 bases, in that order; junction bases with no gene match: 17. The CDR3 has 18 residues. CDR3 sequence (DNA): TGTGCCACCCGAGGGGTGACTAGCGGGAGAGGGGATACAGATACGCAGTATTTT. This gives the protein CATRGVTSGRGDTDTQYF.

The rearrangement links TRBV6-5 to TRBJ2-6; TRBD1 matches 7 bases. This CDR3 is 15 amino acids long. V lost 5 bases and J lost 4; bases outside the gene matches: 5. The germline gives CDR1 MNHEY, CDR2 SVGAGI. The CDR3 bases are TGTGCCAGCAGTGCCGACAGGGCCGGGGCCAACGTCCTGACTTTC. As protein: CASSADRAGANVLTF.

The chain links TRBV4-2 to TRBJ1-1, with 8 bases identical to TRBD1. J lost 4 bases, V lost 2 bases, and 6 bases had no gene match. CDR1 is LGHNA, CDR2 YNFKEQ, per germline. The CDR3 runs to 15 residues. In nucleotides, the CDR3 is TGTGCCAGCAGCCAACCCGACAGGGGTGGCACTGAAGCTTTCTTT. Its translation is CASSQPDRGGTEAFF.

This clone has a handful of counts. The chain couples TRBV7-2 to TRBJ1-3; possible D gene TRBD1, 5 bases. The germline CDR1 and CDR2 sequences are SGHTA and FQGNSA. The CDR3 consists of 14 residues. Trimming removed 1 base at V and 9 bases at J, with 13 bases between. CDR3 DNA sequence: TGTGCCAGCAGCTTAGTTGGTCAGGGCAGCACCATATATTTT. Its protein is CASSLVGQGSTIYF.

This clone was detected once. The gene calls are TRBV6-5 and TRBJ1-2, with D possibly TRBD1 on 6 matching bases. The CDR3 sequence is 15 residues long. Trimming left V 1 base short and J 6 bases short, with 15 bases between. Germline V gives CDR1 MNHEY, CDR2 SVGAGI. CDR3 DNA sequence: TGTGCCAGCAGTTACTTCCCCAACAGGGTAAATGGCTACACCTTC. Translated: CASSYFPNRVNGYTF.

The CDR3 spells CASSLLPGQGPHGYTF. The CDR3 nucleotides are TGTGCCAGCAGCCTCCTCCCGGGACAGGGGCCCCATGGCTACACCTTC. The rearrangement uses TRBV28 and TRBJ1-2, with 10 bases identical to TRBD1. V gave up 6 bases and J gave up 6 bases; unmatched junction bases: 13. Per germline, CDR1 MDHEN and CDR2 SYDVKM. CDR3 length: 16 amino acids.

The V gene is TRBV6-1, the J gene TRBJ1-2, with D possibly being TRBD1 (5 bases). CDR1 is MNHNS, CDR2 SASEGT, per germline. Deletions cut 3 bases from V and 4 bases from J, with 9 bases between. The CDR3 has 13 residues. The CDR3 region is CASSEGRVYGYTF. The CDR3 nucleotides read TGTGCCAGCAGTGAGGGCAGGGTCTATGGCTACACCTTC.

A note on this clone: A read error may account for a junction end that differs from germline. The chain couples TRBV5-1 to TRBJ2-3; possibly TRBD1 for D (5 bases). The V gene's germline CDR1 is SGHRS and CDR2 YFSETQ. The CDR3 sequence is 14 residues long. The CDR3 reads CASSLLGSTDTQCF. The CDR3 coding sequence is TGCGCCAGCAGCTTGCTGGGCTCGACAGATACGCAGTGTTTT. The variable domain in full, with the rest retrieved from reference TRBV5-1 and TRBJ2-3, is KAGVTQTPRYLIKTRGQQVTLSCSPISGHRSVSWYQQTPGQGLQFLFEYFSETQRNKGNFPGRFSGRQFSNSRSEMNVSTLELGDSALYLCASSLLGSTDTQCFGPGTRLTVL.

The chain recombines TRBV9 with TRBJ2-1; 14 nucleotides align to TRBD2. V was pared by 4 bases and J by 9 bases, with 9 bases of the junction left unmatched. Germline V gene data show CDR1 as SGDLS and CDR2 as YYNGEE. The CDR3 runs to 16 residues. The CDR3 spells CASSPRSGLAGVEQFF. The CDR3 region has the DNA TGTGCCAGCAGCCCTCGGTCGGGACTAGCGGGGGTTGAGCAGTTCTTC.

This chain joins TRBV4-2 and TRBJ1-1; 8 bases are a match to TRBD1. The CDR3 sequence is 15 residues long. Trimming removed 4 bases from V and 0 bases from J; junction bases left unmatched: 4. Germline CDR1 reads LGHNA; CDR2 reads YNFKEQ. The CDR3 here is CASSRQGQVNTEAFF. CDR3 bases: TGTGCCAGCAGCCGCCAGGGACAGGTGAACACTGAAGCTTTCTTT.

The V gene is TRBV7-2, the J gene TRBJ2-5, with D perhaps TRBD2 (6 bases). Germline CDR1 SGHTA, CDR2 FQGNSA. This CDR3 comprises 11 residues. Trimming stripped 5 bases from V and 11 bases from J, with 12 bases between. CDR3 coding DNA: TGTGCCAGCAGCCCAGGCGGGGAGCAGTACTTC. Encoded protein: CASSPGGEQYF.

This chain links TRBV7-3 with TRBJ1-2; no firm D call. The V gene's germline CDR1 is SGHTA and CDR2 FQGTGA. Trimming took 0 bases from V and 5 from J, leaving 13 bases between them. This CDR3 has 15 residues. This CDR3 reads CASSLTRETKYGYTF. The CDR3, as DNA: TGTGCCAGCAGCTTAACGAGGGAGACAAAGTATGGCTACACCTTC.

This clone is a singleton in its sample. The rearrangement joins TRBV7-9 to TRBJ2-2; 8 nucleotides line up with TRBD1. J lost 5 bases, V lost 5 bases, and 1 base had no gene match. Germline V gene sequence: CDR1 SEHNR, CDR2 FQNEAQ (reference sequence). The CDR3 sequence is 13 residues long. The CDR3 nucleotides read TGTGCCAGCAGCAGGACAGGGACCGGGGAGCTGTTTTTT. This codes for CASSRTGTGELFF.

This chain uses TRBV9 with TRBJ2-5; a possible D gene is TRBD1 (7 bases). V lost 1 base, J lost 5 bases, and 12 bases lay in between. This CDR3 is built from 14 residues. Germline CDR1 SGDLS, CDR2 YYNGEE. The CDR3 loop reads CASSVRSGGETQYF. CDR3 DNA: TGTGCCAGCAGCGTACGGTCAGGGGGGGAGACCCAGTACTTC.

V and J are TRBV28 and TRBJ2-5, with 8 nucleotides matching TRBD1. CDR1 is MDHEN, CDR2 SYDVKM, per germline. V shed 6 bases, J shed 5 bases, and the junction held 11 bases outside the gene matches. The CDR3 runs 15 residues. The CDR3 region is CASSEPGGAGETQYF. CDR3 bases: TGTGCCAGCAGCGAACCAGGGGGCGCGGGCGAGACCCAGTACTTC.

A few counts support this clone. This rearrangement joins TRBV28 to TRBJ2-6; D not resolved. This CDR3 comprises 14 residues. In germline, CDR1 is MDHEN, CDR2 SYDVKM. V lost 6 bases and J lost 0, with 6 bases in between. The CDR3 nucleotides read TGTGCCAGCAGGGCACCCTCTGGGGCCAACGTCCTGACTTTC. Its protein product is CASRAPSGANVLTF.

The chain is built from TRBV10-3 and TRBJ1-6, with D hard to call. V was cut by 4 bases and J by 10 bases, with 11 bases left in between. There are 13 residues in the CDR3. CDR1 is ENHRY and CDR2 is SYGVKD in the germline V gene. CDR3 in amino acids: CAISVNNESPLHF. As DNA, the CDR3 is TGTGCCATCAGTGTTAACAACGAATCACCCCTCCACTTT.

A single count supports this clone. This chain uses TRBV19 with TRBJ2-6; weak D call: TRBD2 (5 bases). This CDR3 has 16 amino acids. The germline V gene encodes CDR1 LNHDA and CDR2 SQIVND (reference sequence). V lost 1 base to trimming and J lost 0 bases, with 7 bases between them. CDR3: CASSIGRGSGANVLTF. Here the CDR3 DNA reads TGTGCCAGTAGTATAGGCCGGGGCTCTGGGGCCAACGTCCTGACTTTC.

The gene calls are TRBV5-1 and TRBJ2-1, with TRBD1 as a possible D gene (5 bases). Germline-derived CDR1 and CDR2 are SGHRS and YFSETQ. The CDR3 is 12 residues long. Trimming stripped 6 bases from V and 6 bases from J, with 10 bases between. The CDR3 loop reads CASNGQPNEQFF. CDR3 bases: TGCGCCAGCAACGGACAACCCAATGAGCAGTTCTTC.

The chain couples TRBV7-6 to TRBJ2-2, with TRBD2 identical over 9 bases. There are 15 residues in the CDR3. Germline-derived CDR1 and CDR2 are SGHVS and FNYEAQ. Germline trimming cut 2 bases from V and 4 bases from J; bases unmatched to any gene: 2. In DNA, the CDR3 is TGTGCCAGCAGCTTAACACTAGCGGGCACCGGGGAGCTGTTTTTT. The encoded protein is CASSLTLAGTGELFF.